This T cell receptor (beta chain) stems from a study of long-term antiretroviral therapy in people with HIV. This CDR3 is built from 16 residues. Germline-derived CDR1 and CDR2 are MDHEN and SYDVKM. The V and J ends lost 2 bases and 5 bases, in that order; junction bases with no gene match: 9. An immunoSEQ assay, version v3.0, was performed at survey level. Clones were read by immunoSEQ multiplex PCR, and TCRdb kept only the in-frame ones, dropping some. The table records around 25,000 clones, 90% to 95% of them present only once. This rearrangement joins TRBV28 to TRBJ2-5; 9 bases match TRBD1. The TCR originated in a woman between 45 and 65 years old with HIV. The specimen comprised unsorted PBMCs, sampled around 4.7 years after starting antiretroviral therapy. CDR3 in DNA: TGTGCCAGCAGTTTAATTTCAACAGGGGGCTTTGAGACCCAGTACTTC. It codes for CASSLISTGGFETQYF.